Presented here are 9 T cell receptor beta chains from one specimen sequenced in a study of a mutant IDH1 vaccine in newly diagnosed glioma. Stated time point: week 11, during vaccination. The study gave 300 ug of mutant IDH1 20-mer peptide per vaccine dose, with topical imiquimod. These receptors have no known antigen. Sequenced by immunoSEQ multiplex PCR; TCRdb stores in-frame clones only, minus some. Of fewer than 75,000 clones listed, approximately 84% are singletons. Sample: PBMCs, taken from a glioma patient whose treatment included an IDH1 peptide vaccine. These receptors originate from a woman in her forties or fifties with glioma.

The genes are TRBV6-6 and TRBJ2-7; D is perhaps TRBD1 (6 bases). The V and J ends lost 1 base and 6 bases respectively, with 13 bases between them. CDR3 size: 14 residues. Germline V CDR1 and CDR2: MNHNY, SVGAGI (reference sequence). CDR3 DNA: TGTGCCAGCAGTTACTTGACAGGCAGGGGCGAGCAGTACTTC. Translation gives CASSYLTGRGEQYF.

The rearrangement links TRBV6-1 to TRBJ1-2; no clear D gene. CDR1 is MNHNS, CDR2 SASEGT, per germline. Deletions cut 2 bases from V and 4 bases from J, with 8 bases between. CDR3 length: 13 amino acids. The CDR3 here is CASSENIGYGYTF. CDR3 coding DNA: TGTGCCAGCAGTGAAAATATTGGCTATGGCTACACCTTC.

This sequence joins TRBV7-6 and TRBJ2-1; no definite D call. Germline CDR1 reads SGHVS; CDR2 reads FNYEAQ. V shed 0 bases and J shed 3 bases, with 6 bases lying between them. This CDR3 contains 14 residues. CDR3 residues: CASSLAPDYNEQFF. The CDR3 region has the DNA TGTGCCAGCAGCTTAGCGCCAGACTACAATGAGCAGTTCTTC.

This clone was observed a handful of times. The chain joins TRBV6-1 to TRBJ1-4; D gene unclear. This CDR3 region has 13 residues. V was clipped by 6 bases and J by 5 bases, with 10 bases between them. Germline-derived CDR1 and CDR2 are MNHNS and SASEGT. This CDR3 is CASSGWANEKLFF. CDR3 coding DNA: TGTGCCAGCAGCGGGTGGGCGAATGAAAAACTGTTTTTT.

The count of this clone is one. V and J are TRBV11-3 and TRBJ1-1; D is possibly TRBD1 (5 bases). Germline CDR1 reads SGHNT; CDR2 reads YENEEA. The CDR3 runs 14 residues. Trimming pared 1 base from V and 5 bases from J, leaving 11 bases between. CDR3 nucleotides: TGTGCCAGCAGCTTAGGGGGGGGAGAAACTGAAGCTTTCTTT. This encodes CASSLGGGETEAFF.

This clone was counted a single time. The chain links TRBV4-1 to TRBJ2-2; 8 nucleotides line up with TRBD2. The germline CDR1 and CDR2 sequences are MGHRA and YSYEKL. The V gene end was trimmed by 3 bases and the J gene end by 6 bases; junction bases not matched to a gene: 12. The CDR3 consists of 17 residues. CDR3 DNA: TGCGCCAGCAGCCATACTACCGGGGGGGTACGGGCCGGGGAGCTGTTTTTT. Translated, it gives CASSHTTGGVRAGELFF.

CDR3 protein: CASSTGTLSSYEQYF. CDR3 DNA sequence: TGTGCCAGCAGTACCGGGACCCTAAGCTCCTACGAGCAGTACTTC. The genes are TRBV7-9 and TRBJ2-7; D is possibly TRBD1 or TRBD2 (5 bases each). The CDR3 loop spans 15 amino acids. Between the trimmed V and J ends, which lost 6 bases and 0 bases, there was a span of 15 bases. Germline V gene sequence: CDR1 SEHNR, CDR2 FQNEAQ (reference sequence).

V gene TRBV4-1 combines with J gene TRBJ1-4; D perhaps matches TRBD1 (5 bases). The CDR3 runs to 15 residues. V was clipped by 3 bases and J by 7 bases, with 15 bases between them. Germline V gene sequence: CDR1 MGHRA, CDR2 YSYEKL. This CDR3 is CASSHSDWGFEKLFF. CDR3 DNA sequence: TGCGCCAGCAGCCACTCCGACTGGGGGTTTGAAAAACTGTTTTTT.

The chain combines TRBV7-4 with TRBJ1-3; no reliable D call. Germline assignment: CDR1 SGHVT and CDR2 SQSDAQ. The CDR3 contains 16 residues. The V and J ends lost 1 base and 0 bases respectively, with 10 bases between them. The CDR3: CASSLVTGTSGNTIYF. Written as DNA, the CDR3 is TGTGCCAGCAGCTTAGTTACCGGAACCTCTGGAAACACCATATATTTT.